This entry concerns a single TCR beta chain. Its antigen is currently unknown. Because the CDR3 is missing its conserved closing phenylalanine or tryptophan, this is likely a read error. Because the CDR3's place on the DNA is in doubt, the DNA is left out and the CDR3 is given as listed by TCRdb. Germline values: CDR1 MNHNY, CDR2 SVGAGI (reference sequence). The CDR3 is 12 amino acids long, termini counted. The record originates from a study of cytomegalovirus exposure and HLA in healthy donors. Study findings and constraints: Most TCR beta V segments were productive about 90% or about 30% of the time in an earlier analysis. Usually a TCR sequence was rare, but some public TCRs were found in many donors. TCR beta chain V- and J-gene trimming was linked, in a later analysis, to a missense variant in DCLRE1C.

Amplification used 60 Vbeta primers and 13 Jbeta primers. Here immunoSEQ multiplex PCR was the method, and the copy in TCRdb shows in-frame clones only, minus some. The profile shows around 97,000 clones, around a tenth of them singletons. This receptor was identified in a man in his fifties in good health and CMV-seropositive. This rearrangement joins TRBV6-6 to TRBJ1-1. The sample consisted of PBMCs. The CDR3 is CASSPGGPAGNV.